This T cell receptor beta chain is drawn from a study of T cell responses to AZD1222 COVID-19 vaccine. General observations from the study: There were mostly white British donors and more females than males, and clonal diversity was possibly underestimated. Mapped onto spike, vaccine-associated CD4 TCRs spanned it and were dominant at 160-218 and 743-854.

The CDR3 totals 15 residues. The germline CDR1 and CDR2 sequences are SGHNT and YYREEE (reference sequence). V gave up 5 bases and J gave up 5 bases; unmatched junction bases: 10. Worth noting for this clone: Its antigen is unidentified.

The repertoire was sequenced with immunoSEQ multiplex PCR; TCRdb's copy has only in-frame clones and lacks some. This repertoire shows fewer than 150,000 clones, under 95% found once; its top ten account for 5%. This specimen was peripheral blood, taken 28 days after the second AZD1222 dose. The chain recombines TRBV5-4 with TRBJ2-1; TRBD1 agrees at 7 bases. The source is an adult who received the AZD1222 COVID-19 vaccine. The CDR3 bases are TGTGCCAGCAGTAAGAAGGGGGCGGTAGACAATGAGCAGTTCTTC. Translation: CASSKKGAVDNEQFF.